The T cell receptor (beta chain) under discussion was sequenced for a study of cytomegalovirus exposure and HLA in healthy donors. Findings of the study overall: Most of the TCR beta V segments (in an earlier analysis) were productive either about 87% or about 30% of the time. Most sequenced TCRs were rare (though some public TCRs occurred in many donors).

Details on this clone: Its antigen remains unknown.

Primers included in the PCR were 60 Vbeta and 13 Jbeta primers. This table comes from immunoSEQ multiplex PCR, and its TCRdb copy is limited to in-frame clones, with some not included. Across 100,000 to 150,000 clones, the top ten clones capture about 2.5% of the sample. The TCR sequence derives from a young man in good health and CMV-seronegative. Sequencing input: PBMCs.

The CDR3 loop reads CASSLRTQTDTQYF. The CDR3, as DNA: TGTGCCAGCAGCCTTCGGACTCAGACAGATACGCAGTATTTT. The rearrangement joins TRBV5-4 to TRBJ2-3; possible D gene TRBD2, 5 bases. From germline, CDR1 is SGHNT and CDR2 YYREEE (reference sequence). V was clipped by 4 bases and J by 3 bases, with 12 bases between them. The CDR3 totals 14 residues.